Listed here are 25 T cell receptor beta chains from one sample, sequenced in a study of T cells in Graves' hyperthyroidism and ophthalmopathy. The TCR beta CDR3 regions underwent amplification using RNA transcripts as the source. RT-PCR in the first round (using the HTBI primer set) targeted the TCR CDR3. A single record per CDR3 protein comes from TCRdb applying MiXCR to the multiplex PCR reads. This table holds about 370,000 distinct CDR3 sequences, roughly 15% found once. The sequenced sample was blood. Receptors originate from a woman aged 55-70 years with Graves' ophthalmopathy.

This clonotype showed up many times. The V gene is TRBV3-1, the J gene TRBJ1-1, with D possibly being TRBD1 (6 bases). This CDR3 spans 16 amino acids. V gave up 0 bases and J gave up 1 base, with 12 bases separating them. The germline CDR1 and CDR2 sequences are LGHDT and YNNKEL (reference sequence). CDR3 sequence: CASSQEDGRGNTEAFF. DNA of the CDR3: TGTGCCAGCAGCCAAGAAGACGGCAGGGGGAACACTGAAGCTTTCTTT. The full variable domain, its missing parts supplied by reference TRBV3-1 and TRBJ1-1, is DTAVSQTPKYLVTQMGNDKSIKCEQNLGHDTMYWYKQDSKKFLKIMFSYNNKELIINETVPNRFSPKSPDKAHLNLHINSLELGDSAVYFCASSQEDGRGNTEAFFGQGTRLTVV.

V is TRBV5-1 and J is TRBJ1-2; no definite D call. V lost 0 bases and J 2 bases, leaving 8 bases between the germline ends. The germline V gene encodes CDR1 SGHRS and CDR2 YFSETQ. The length of the CDR3 is 14 residues. The CDR3 DNA reads TGCGCCAGCAGCTTGGCGGACCGAAACTATGGCTACACCTTC. Its protein is CASSLADRNYGYTF.

There are many counts of this clonotype. CDR3 nucleotides: TGTGCCAGCAGCCACGCTCTCGGGGGGACCTACACCTTC. The encoded protein is CASSHALGGTYTF. V gene TRBV3-1 combines with J gene TRBJ1-2, with D tentatively TRBD1 (5 bases). This CDR3 contains 13 residues. Germline loops: CDR1 LGHDT, CDR2 YNNKEL (reference sequence). V lost 3 bases to trimming and J lost 10 bases, with 15 bases between them.

This clonotype was recorded at least ten times. J is TRBJ2-1 and V is TRBV19; the match to TRBD1 covers 10 bases. Germline loops: CDR1 LNHDA, CDR2 SQIVND (reference sequence). The V and J ends lost 7 bases and 7 bases, in that order; junction bases with no gene match: 22. This CDR3 region has 19 residues. As DNA, the CDR3 is TGTGCCAGTACCGGGACAGGGGTCATAACGGGAGGTCCTATAAATGAGCAGTTCTTC. It specifies CASTGTGVITGGPINEQFF.

The V and J genes are TRBV9 and TRBJ2-2; D not certain. In germline, CDR1 is SGDLS, CDR2 YYNGEE. V was pared by 0 bases and J by 0 bases, with 6 bases between. This CDR3 contains 15 residues. The CDR3 region has the DNA TGTGCCAGCAGCGTAGCTGTCGCGAACACCGGGGAGCTGTTTTTT. Translation: CASSVAVANTGELFF. Supplemented by reference TRBV9 and TRBJ2-2, the full variable domain reads DSGVTQTPKHLITATGQRVTLRCSPRSGDLSVYWYQQSLDQGLQFLIQYYNGEERAKGNILERFSAQQFPDLHSELNLSSLELGDSALYFCASSVAVANTGELFFGEGSRLTVL.

The V gene is TRBV5-1, the J gene TRBJ2-2; TRBD2 is a possible D gene (6 bases). The germline V gene encodes CDR1 SGHRS and CDR2 YFSETQ. This CDR3 comprises 17 residues. Trimming cost V 1 base and J 5 bases, with 18 bases left between them. The CDR3 here is CASSLPPGLRKTGELFF. CDR3 DNA: TGCGCCAGCAGCTTGCCTCCGGGACTCAGAAAAACCGGGGAGCTGTTTTTT. Drawing the rest from reference TRBV5-1 and TRBJ2-2, the complete variable domain is KAGVTQTPRYLIKTRGQQVTLSCSPISGHRSVSWYQQTPGQGLQFLFEYFSETQRNKGNFPGRFSGRQFSNSRSEMNVSTLELGDSALYLCASSLPPGLRKTGELFFGEGSRLTVL.

The V and J genes are TRBV27 and TRBJ2-1, with D unresolved. With 6 bases removed from V and 0 bases from J, the gap between germline ends came to 12 bases. This CDR3 has 15 amino acids. The germline V gene has CDR1 MNHEY and CDR2 SMNVEV (reference sequence). CDR3 protein: CASRKGAHSYNEQFF. In DNA, the CDR3 is TGTGCCAGCAGGAAGGGCGCCCACTCCTACAATGAGCAGTTCTTC.

This clonotype was seen at least ten times. The genes are TRBV7-9 and TRBJ2-1; 8 bases match TRBD1. Germline CDR1 is SEHNR and CDR2 is FQNEAQ (reference sequence). CDR3 length equals 15 residues. Trimming took 6 bases from V and 6 from J; bases not matched to a gene: 10. The CDR3 region is CASSQGRTGPNEQFF. Here the CDR3 DNA reads TGTGCCAGCAGTCAAGGCCGGACAGGGCCCAATGAGCAGTTCTTC.

This clonotype has more than one count but fewer than ten. The chain recombines TRBV2 with TRBJ2-2; no clear D gene. Per germline, CDR1 SNHLY and CDR2 FYNNEI. The CDR3 has 12 amino acids. Trimming stripped 4 bases from V and 3 bases from J, with 3 bases between. CDR3 amino acids: CASSVDTGELFF. For the CDR3, the DNA is TGTGCCAGCAGTGTGGACACCGGGGAGCTGTTTTTT.

The chain combines TRBV27 with TRBJ1-1; D unclear. Trimming removed 7 bases from V and 2 bases from J, with 14 bases in between. The CDR3 extends over 14 amino acids. Per germline, CDR1 MNHEY and CDR2 SMNVEV (reference sequence). The CDR3 sequence is CASNPYGVNTEAFF. The DNA for the CDR3 is TGTGCCAGCAACCCTTACGGGGTTAACACTGAAGCTTTCTTT.

This clonotype was recorded many times. The chain carries TRBV20-1 and TRBJ2-1, with a weak D call TRBD2 (5 bases). V lost 0 bases, J lost 8 bases, and 17 bases lay in between. The CDR3 length is 15 residues. Germline CDR1 is DFQATT and CDR2 is SNEGSKA (reference sequence). For the CDR3, the DNA is TGCAGTGCTAGAGATGGGAGCAGAATTCTCGATGAGCAGTTCTTC. Encoded protein: CSARDGSRILDEQFF.

The sample holds many counts of this clonotype. The chain links TRBV11-2 to TRBJ2-7, with D perhaps TRBD2 (5 bases). The CDR3 contains 15 residues. The V end was cut by 2 bases, the J end by 6 bases, with 17 bases between. Germline lookup yields CDR1 SGHAT and CDR2 FQNNGV. DNA for the CDR3: TGTGCCAGCAGCTTAAACCCGGACGGGATCCGCGAGCAGTACTTC. It is translated as CASSLNPDGIREQYF.

This chain uses TRBV15 with TRBJ2-1, with D possibly matching TRBD1 (5 bases). This CDR3 contains 16 residues. Between the trimmed V and J ends, which lost 0 bases and 4 bases, there was a span of 13 bases. CDR1 is LNHNV, CDR2 YYDKDF, per germline (reference sequence). CDR3 nucleotide sequence: TGTGCCACCAGCAGAGATCAGGGTACTGTATACAATGAGCAGTTCTTC. Translation: CATSRDQGTVYNEQFF.

This clonotype was seen at least ten times. This chain connects TRBV11-2 to TRBJ2-1; D could derive from TRBD1 or TRBD2 (6 bases each). This CDR3 contains 14 residues. Germline CDR1 SGHAT, CDR2 FQNNGV. V dropped 7 bases and J dropped 9 bases, with 19 bases sitting between them. CDR3 sequence: CASTQRGVGGEQFF. For the CDR3, the DNA is TGTGCCAGCACCCAAAGGGGGGTTGGGGGTGAGCAGTTCTTC.

Of note for this clonotype: This may stem from a read error, because a much larger clone lies one nucleotide away. The chain employs TRBV28 and TRBJ2-7; tentatively, D is TRBD2 (5 bases). The CDR3 loop spans 15 amino acids. Germline CDR1 and CDR2: MDHEN and SYDVKM. CDR3 protein: CASSFGGRVSGEQCF. CDR3 sequence (DNA): TGTGCCAGCAGTTTTGGTGGGAGAGTGTCCGGCGAGCAGTGCTTC.

This clonotype showed up just a few times. The chain combines TRBV12-3 or TRBV12-4 with TRBJ1-6; possibly TRBD1 for D (5 bases). The CDR3 loop spans 14 amino acids. The germline V and J ends were trimmed by 3 bases and 9 bases, with 12 bases remaining between them. DNA for the CDR3: TGTGCCAGCAGTTTCGGCAGGGCGGCTTCACCCCTCCACTTT. Translating it yields CASSFGRAASPLHF.

In its sample, this clonotype was seen many times. This sequence joins TRBV11-2 and TRBJ2-7; weak D call: TRBD1 (5 bases). The germline gives CDR1 SGHAT, CDR2 FQNNGV. The CDR3 contains 18 residues. Trimming took 1 base from V and 5 from J, leaving 24 bases between them. Here the CDR3 DNA reads TGTGCCAGCAGCTTAGCCCCCTCTTTCTCCCAGGGATGGCACGAGCAGTACTTC. Translation: CASSLAPSFSQGWHEQYF.

This clonotype has just a few counts. The chain combines TRBV7-3 with TRBJ2-3, with 7 bases matching TRBD2. Germline CDR1 reads SGHTA; CDR2 reads FQGTGA. The CDR3 consists of 15 residues. V shed 4 bases, J shed 4 bases, and the junction held 8 bases outside the gene matches. The CDR3 bases are TGTGCCAGCAGCTACGGGGGTCGGGGGGCAGATACGCAGTATTTT. This codes for CASSYGGRGADTQYF.

The gene calls are TRBV19 and TRBJ2-3; TRBD2 matches 8 bases. V lost 7 bases to trimming and J lost 1 base; unmatched junction nucleotides: 7. CDR3 size: 15 residues. Germline V gene data show CDR1 as LNHDA and CDR2 as SQIVND (reference sequence). The CDR3: CASTITSGGTDTQYF. Written as DNA, the CDR3 is TGTGCCAGTACCATTACTAGCGGAGGCACAGATACGCAGTATTTT.

The CDR3 sequence: CATRDFNEQFF. The CDR3 nucleotides are TGTGCCACCCGGGACTTCAATGAGCAGTTCTTC. This rearrangement joins TRBV10-3 to TRBJ2-1, with a tentative D call TRBD2 (6 bases). Germline CDR1 is ENHRY and CDR2 is SYGVKD. This CDR3 contains 11 residues. Trimming removed 10 bases from V and 6 bases from J, with 10 bases in between.

There are a few counts of this clonotype. The V and J genes are TRBV6-2 or TRBV6-3 and TRBJ1-1; D gene unclear. This CDR3 spans 12 amino acids. V gave up 2 bases and J gave up 7 bases, with 8 bases separating them. In germline, CDR1 is MNHEY, CDR2 SVGEGT. The CDR3 spells CASSYRQSEAFF. The CDR3 nucleotides are TGTGCCAGCAGTTACCGGCAGAGTGAAGCTTTCTTT.

Ten or more counts support this clonotype. This chain uses TRBV6-2 or TRBV6-3 with TRBJ2-1, with 11 positions matching TRBD2. This CDR3 region has 15 residues. Trimming cost V 5 bases and J 7 bases; bases outside gene matches: 7. From germline, CDR1 is MNHEY and CDR2 SVGEGT. The CDR3 bases are TGTGCCAGCAGTACCCGACTAGCGGGGTCGAATGAGCAGTTCTTC. Translating gives CASSTRLAGSNEQFF.

This clonotype came up many times. This chain links TRBV7-8 with TRBJ2-1, with a possible D match to TRBD2 (5 bases). This CDR3 has 15 residues. V was trimmed by 2 bases and J by 10 bases, leaving 18 bases between them. The V gene's germline CDR1 is SGHVS and CDR2 FQNEAQ. The CDR3 spells CASSLSRLASREQFF. The CDR3 DNA reads TGTGCCAGCAGCTTAAGTCGGCTAGCATCGCGGGAGCAGTTCTTC.

This clonotype occurred many times. This sequence joins TRBV20-1 and TRBJ2-1; unclear D gene. Germline CDR1 reads DFQATT; CDR2 reads SNEGSKA (reference sequence). Trimming stripped 1 base from V and 4 bases from J, with 11 bases between. CDR3 length: 14 amino acids. As DNA, the CDR3 is TGCAGTGCTAGAGGGCTTGTACTATACAATGAGCAGTTCTTC. This encodes CSARGLVLYNEQFF.

As regards this clonotype: A much larger clonotype is one base distant, so this may be a read error. V and J are TRBV3-1 and TRBJ2-2, with D maybe TRBD2 (6 bases). The CDR3 is made up of 13 amino acids. The germline CDR1 and CDR2 sequences are LGHDT and YNNKEL (reference sequence). As DNA, the CDR3 is TGTGCCAGCAGAAACAGACTAGGCGGGGAGCTGTCTTTT. As protein: CASRNRLGGELSF.